This is a list of T cell receptor beta chains from one sample in a study of control samples from healthy donors and cancer patients. Sequencing used immunoSEQ multiplex PCR; TCRdb keeps in-frame clones, though not all of them. The table has over 80,000 clones, roughly 82% seen once. Sample: blood. The receptor set was obtained from a man between 60 and 70 years old in good health. Each CDR3 is given with its conserved first and last residue. A D gene is named only where the DNA matches it firmly. Not every row has a clone size; where given, it reads once, few, many or a size class.

TRBV5-6	NA	TRBJ1-5	once	CASSLGRSNQPQHF	TGTGCCAGCAGCTTAGGACGGAGCAATCAGCCCCAGCATTTT
TRBV19	NA	TRBJ1-2	NA	CASSIEGYGYTF	TGTGCCAGTAGTATAGAGGGATATGGCTACACCTTC
TRBV3-1/TRBV3-2	TRBD2	TRBJ2-3	NA	CASSQGGGALDTQYF	TGTGCCAGCAGCCAAGGCGGGGGGGCCTTAGATACGCAGTATTTT
TRBV6-5	NA	TRBJ2-2	few	CASSPLDGELFF	TGTGCCAGCAGTCCTTTAGATGGGGAGCTGTTTTTT
TRBV2	NA	TRBJ2-2	NA	CASKVDLANTGELFF	TGTGCCAGCAAGGTAGATCTCGCGAACACCGGGGAGCTGTTTTTT
TRBV4-1	TRBD2	TRBJ2-7	NA	CASSQEGRTSGYEQYF	TGCGCCAGCAGCCAAGAAGGAAGGACTAGCGGCTACGAGCAGTACTTC
TRBV4-1	TRBD2	TRBJ2-7	once	CASTLYPSGSYEQYF	TGCGCCAGCACCCTATACCCTAGCGGGAGTTACGAGCAGTACTTC
TRBV10-1	NA	TRBJ2-1	NA	CASSEYIGPGEQFF	TGCGCCAGCAGTGAGTATATAGGTCCGGGGGAGCAGTTCTTC
TRBV5-1	NA	TRBJ2-5	few	CASSPRTGETQYF	TGCGCCAGCAGCCCCCGCACGGGCGAGACCCAGTACTTC
TRBV6-6	NA	TRBJ1-6	NA	CASSPLDTLKSSYNSPLHF	TGTGCCAGCAGTCCACTGGACACCCTTAAAAGCTCCTATAATTCACCCCTCCACTTT
TRBV11-2	NA	TRBJ2-3	NA	CASNPSESDTQYF	TGTGCCAGCAACCCATCGGAGTCCGATACGCAGTATTTT
TRBV29-1	TRBD1	TRBJ2-1	once	CSADLGTGKGFF	TGCAGCGCCGACCTTGGGACAGGGAAGGGGTTCTTC
TRBV6-4	NA	TRBJ2-1	NA	CASSDNLAPRVNEQFF	TGTGCCAGCAGTGACAACCTAGCCCCGAGGGTCAATGAGCAGTTCTTC
TRBV30	TRBD2	TRBJ2-2	NA	CAWSVLPSGRGNTGELFF	TGTGCCTGGAGTGTATTACCTAGCGGGAGGGGCAACACCGGGGAGCTGTTTTTT
TRBV24-1	TRBD2	TRBJ2-1	few	CATGGGRGRVANEQFF	TGTGCCACCGGAGGAGGGCGCGGGAGGGTCGCCAATGAGCAGTTCTTC
TRBV7-7	NA	TRBJ2-1	NA	CASSPNPGISWGEQFF	TGTGCCAGCAGCCCTAACCCCGGGATCTCCTGGGGTGAGCAGTTCTTC
TRBV7-3	NA	TRBJ2-3	NA	CASSRVGTDTQYF	TGTGCCAGCAGCCGTGTCGGCACAGATACGCAGTATTTT
TRBV7-9	NA	TRBJ1-3	once	CASSLRGLLSGNTIYF	TGTGCCAGCAGCCTAAGGGGCCTTCTCTCTGGAAACACCATATATTTT
TRBV12-3/TRBV12-4	NA	TRBJ1-1	NA	CASSSGVNTEAFF	TGTGCCAGCAGCTCCGGGGTGAACACTGAAGCTTTCTTT
TRBV19	TRBD1	TRBJ2-7	few	CASSAPTGGSVNEQYF	TGTGCCAGTAGTGCCCCGACAGGGGGCTCGGTAAACGAGCAGTACTTC
TRBV25-1	NA	TRBJ2-2	NA	CASSDGGVNTGELFF	TGTGCCAGCAGTGACGGCGGGGTTAACACCGGGGAGCTGTTTTTT
TRBV7-2	NA	TRBJ1-1	once	CASSFIGAEAFF	TGTGCCAGCAGCTTTATCGGGGCTGAAGCTTTCTTT
TRBV10-3	NA	TRBJ1-2	once	CAISELRGDGYTF	TGTGCCATCAGTGAGTTAAGGGGCGACGGCTACACCTTC
TRBV6-5	NA	TRBJ1-1	NA	CASTRKAGNTEAFF	TGTGCCAGCACACGGAAGGCGGGGAACACTGAAGCTTTCTTT
TRBV30	NA	TRBJ1-6	NA	CAWSPPVGSYNSPLHF	TGTGCCTGGAGCCCTCCGGTGGGCTCCTATAATTCACCCCTCCACTTT
TRBV28	TRBD2	TRBJ2-2	once	CASSRDSPGGGELFF	TGTGCCAGCAGTCGCGACTCACCGGGGGGCGGGGAGCTGTTTTTT
TRBV30	NA	TRBJ2-2	NA	CAWSAPFRGGGGELFF	TGTGCCTGGAGTGCCCCCTTTAGGGGGGGAGGCGGGGAGCTGTTTTTT
TRBV5-4	TRBD2	TRBJ2-5	once	CASSKGLAGQETQYF	TGTGCCAGCAGCAAGGGACTAGCGGGCCAAGAGACCCAGTACTTC
TRBV24-1	NA	TRBJ2-1	NA	CATSDTSGSSYNEQFF	TGTGCCACCAGTGATACATCAGGGAGCTCCTACAATGAGCAGTTCTTC
TRBV6-5	TRBD1	TRBJ2-1	large	CASSYTLGQGADEQFF	TGTGCCAGCAGTTACACACTCGGTCAGGGGGCCGATGAGCAGTTCTTC
TRBV4-1	NA	TRBJ2-7	NA	CASSQGEVLRSYEQYF	TGCGCCAGCAGCCAAGGGGAGGTCCTCCGCTCCTACGAGCAGTACTTC
TRBV6-5	TRBD1	TRBJ1-2	NA	CASRPRQGGYTF	TGTGCCAGCAGACCCAGACAGGGTGGCTACACCTTC
TRBV9	TRBD1	TRBJ2-1	NA	CASSVAGTGAMEEQFF	TGTGCCAGCAGCGTTGCCGGGACAGGGGCCATGGAGGAGCAGTTCTTC